This T cell receptor beta chain originates from a study of blood T cell repertoires in COVID-19. Overall study context: Samples came from the United States, Italy and Spain, spanning acute and convalescent COVID-19. T cells, B-cell-depleted T cells, or PBMCs provided the cDNA or gDNA that served as material.

Germline CDR1 is DFQATT and CDR2 is SNEGSKA (reference sequence). CDR3 length equals 13 residues. Trimming took off 3 bases at V and 0 bases at J, with 8 bases between the two ends. Clones were read by immunoSEQ multiplex PCR, and TCRdb kept only the in-frame ones, dropping some. Of around 70,000 clones in the sample, about 88% were seen once. This clonotype originated in a man older than 75 with acute or convalescent COVID-19. This rearrangement joins TRBV20-1 to TRBJ1-1; D is unresolved. The sequenced sample consisted of peripheral blood. The CDR3 reads CSASPQMNTEAFF. The CDR3 coding sequence is TGCAGTGCTAGTCCCCAGATGAACACTGAAGCTTTCTTT.